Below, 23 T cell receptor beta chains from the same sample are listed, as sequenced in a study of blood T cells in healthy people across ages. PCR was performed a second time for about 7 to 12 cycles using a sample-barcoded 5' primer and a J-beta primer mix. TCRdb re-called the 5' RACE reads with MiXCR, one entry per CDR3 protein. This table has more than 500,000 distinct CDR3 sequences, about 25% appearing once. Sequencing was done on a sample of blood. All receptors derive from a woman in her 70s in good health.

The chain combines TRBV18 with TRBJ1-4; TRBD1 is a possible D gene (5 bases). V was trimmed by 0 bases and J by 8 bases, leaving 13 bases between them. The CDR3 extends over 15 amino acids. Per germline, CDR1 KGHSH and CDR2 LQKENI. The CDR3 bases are TGTGCCAGCTCACCACCGACAGCCCGGCGGGAAAAACTGTTTTTT. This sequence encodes CASSPPTARREKLFF.

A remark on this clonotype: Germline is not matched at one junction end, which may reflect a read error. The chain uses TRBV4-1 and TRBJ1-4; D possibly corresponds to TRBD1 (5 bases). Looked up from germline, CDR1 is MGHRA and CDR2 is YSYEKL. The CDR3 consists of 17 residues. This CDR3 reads CASSQEDFGGFNEKPFF. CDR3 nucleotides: TGCGCCAGCAGCCAAGAGGATTTCGGGGGTTTTAATGAAAAACCGTTTTTT.

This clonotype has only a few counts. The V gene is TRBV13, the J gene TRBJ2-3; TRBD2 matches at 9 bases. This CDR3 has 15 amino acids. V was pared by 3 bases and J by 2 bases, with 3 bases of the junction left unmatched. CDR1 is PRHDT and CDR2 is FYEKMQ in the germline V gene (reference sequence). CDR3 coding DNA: TGTGCCAGCAGCTTCGGCGGGGGGGCCACAGATACGCAGTATTTT. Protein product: CASSFGGGATDTQYF. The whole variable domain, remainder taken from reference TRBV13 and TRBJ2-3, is AAGVIQSPRHLIKEKRETATLKCYPIPRHDTVYWYQQGPGQDPQFLISFYEKMQSDKGSIPDRFSAQQFSDYHSELNMSSLELGDSALYFCASSFGGGATDTQYFGPGTRLTVL.

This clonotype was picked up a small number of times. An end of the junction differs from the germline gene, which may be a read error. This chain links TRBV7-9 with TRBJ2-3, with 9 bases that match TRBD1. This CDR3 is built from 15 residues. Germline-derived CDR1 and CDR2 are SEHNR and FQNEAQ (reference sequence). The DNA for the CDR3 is TGCGCCAGCAGCGAGGGACAGGGCTACACAGATACGCAGTATTTT. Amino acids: CASSEGQGYTDTQYF.

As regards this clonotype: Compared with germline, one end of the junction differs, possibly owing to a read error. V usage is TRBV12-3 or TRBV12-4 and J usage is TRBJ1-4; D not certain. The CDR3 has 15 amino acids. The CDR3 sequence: CASSLSLASNEKLLF. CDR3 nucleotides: TGTGCCAGCAGTTTAAGTCTGGCTTCTAATGAAAAACTGCTTTTT.

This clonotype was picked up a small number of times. The CDR3 reads CASKNRGLTQYF. In DNA, the CDR3 is TGTGCCAGCAAGAACAGGGGGTTGACCCAGTACTTC. V gene TRBV28 combines with J gene TRBJ2-5, with 8 bases identical to TRBD1. Germline loops: CDR1 MDHEN, CDR2 SYDVKM. Trimming cost V 7 bases and J 7 bases; bases outside gene matches: 5. CDR3 length: 12 residues.

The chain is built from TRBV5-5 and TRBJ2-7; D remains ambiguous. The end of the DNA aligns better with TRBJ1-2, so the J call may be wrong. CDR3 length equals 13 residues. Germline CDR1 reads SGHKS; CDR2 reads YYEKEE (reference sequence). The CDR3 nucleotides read TGTGCCAGCAGCTTGGACACCCACTATGGCTACACCTTC. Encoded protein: CASSLDTHYGYTF.

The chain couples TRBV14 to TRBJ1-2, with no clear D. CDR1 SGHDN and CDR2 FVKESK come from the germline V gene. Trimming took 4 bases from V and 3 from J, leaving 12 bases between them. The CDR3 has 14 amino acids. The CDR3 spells CASSPQAADYGYTF. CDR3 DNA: TGTGCCAGCAGCCCTCAGGCGGCGGACTATGGCTACACCTTC.

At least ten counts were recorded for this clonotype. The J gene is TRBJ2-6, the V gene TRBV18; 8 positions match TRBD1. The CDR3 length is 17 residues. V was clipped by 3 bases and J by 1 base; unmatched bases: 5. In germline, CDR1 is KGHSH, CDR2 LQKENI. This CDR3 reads CASSPRTGNSGANVLTF. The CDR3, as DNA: TGTGCCAGCTCACCCCGGACAGGGAATTCTGGGGCCAACGTCCTGACTTTC.

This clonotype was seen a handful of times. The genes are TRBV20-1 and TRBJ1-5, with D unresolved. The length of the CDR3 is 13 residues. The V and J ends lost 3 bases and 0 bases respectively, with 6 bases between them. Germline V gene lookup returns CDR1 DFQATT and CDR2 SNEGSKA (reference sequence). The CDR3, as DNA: TGCAGTGCTAGCGACACTAGCAATCAGCCCCAGCATTTT. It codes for CSASDTSNQPQHF.

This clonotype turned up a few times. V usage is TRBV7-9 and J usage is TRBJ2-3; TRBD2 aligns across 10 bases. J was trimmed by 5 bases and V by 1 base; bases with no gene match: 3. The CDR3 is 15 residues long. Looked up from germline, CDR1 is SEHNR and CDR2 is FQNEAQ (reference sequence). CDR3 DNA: TGTGCCAGCAGCTTAGTTTCTAGCGGGGGAGATACGCAGTATTTT. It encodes CASSLVSSGGDTQYF.

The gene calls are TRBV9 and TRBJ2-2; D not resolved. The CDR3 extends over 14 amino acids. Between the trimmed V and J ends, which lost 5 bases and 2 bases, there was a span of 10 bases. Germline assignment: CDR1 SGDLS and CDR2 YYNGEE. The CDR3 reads CASRGTPNTGELFF. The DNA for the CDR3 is TGTGCCAGCAGGGGAACTCCCAACACCGGGGAGCTGTTTTTT.

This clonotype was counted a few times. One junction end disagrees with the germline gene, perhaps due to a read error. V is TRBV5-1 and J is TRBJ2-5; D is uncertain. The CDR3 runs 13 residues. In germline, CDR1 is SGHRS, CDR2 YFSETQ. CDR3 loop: CASSAAVQETQCF. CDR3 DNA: TGCGCCAGCAGCGCTGCGGTACAAGAGACCCAGTGCTTC. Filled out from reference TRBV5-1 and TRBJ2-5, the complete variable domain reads KAGVTQTPRYLIKTRGQQVTLSCSPISGHRSVSWYQQTPGQGLQFLFEYFSETQRNKGNFPGRFSGRQFSNSRSEMNVSTLELGDSALYLCASSAAVQETQCFGPGTRLLVL.

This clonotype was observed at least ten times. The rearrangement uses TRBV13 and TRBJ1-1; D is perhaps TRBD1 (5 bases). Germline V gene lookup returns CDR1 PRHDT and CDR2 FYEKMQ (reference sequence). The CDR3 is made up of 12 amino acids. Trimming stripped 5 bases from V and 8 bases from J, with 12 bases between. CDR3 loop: CASSRGTLEAFF. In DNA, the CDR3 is TGTGCCAGCAGCCGCGGGACGTTGGAAGCTTTCTTT.

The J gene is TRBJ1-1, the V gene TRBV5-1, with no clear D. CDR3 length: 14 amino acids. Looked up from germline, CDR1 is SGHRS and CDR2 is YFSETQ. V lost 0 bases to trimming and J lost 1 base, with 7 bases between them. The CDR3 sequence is CASSLAIRNTEAFF. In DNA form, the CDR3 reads TGCGCCAGCAGCTTGGCCATCAGGAACACTGAAGCTTTCTTT.

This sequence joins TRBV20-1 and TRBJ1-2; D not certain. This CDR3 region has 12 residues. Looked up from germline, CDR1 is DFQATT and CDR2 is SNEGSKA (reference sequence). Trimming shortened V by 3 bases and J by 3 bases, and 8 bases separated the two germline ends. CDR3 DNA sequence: TGCAGTGCTAGGCCGTCCTACTATGGCTACACCTTC. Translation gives CSARPSYYGYTF.

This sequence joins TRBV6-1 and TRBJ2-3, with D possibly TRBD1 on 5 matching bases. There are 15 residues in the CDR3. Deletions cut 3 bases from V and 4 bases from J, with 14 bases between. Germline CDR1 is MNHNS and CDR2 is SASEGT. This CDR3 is CASSDDSFRADTQYF. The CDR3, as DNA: TGTGCCAGCAGTGACGACAGTTTCAGGGCAGATACGCAGTATTTT.

The CDR3 loop reads CASTDMNTEAFF. In nucleotides, the CDR3 is TGTGCCAGCACGGATATGAACACTGAAGCTTTCTTT. The chain carries TRBV6-5 and TRBJ1-1; D unresolved. In germline, CDR1 is MNHEY, CDR2 SVGAGI. This CDR3 comprises 12 residues. V shed 7 bases and J shed 0 bases, with 6 bases lying between them.

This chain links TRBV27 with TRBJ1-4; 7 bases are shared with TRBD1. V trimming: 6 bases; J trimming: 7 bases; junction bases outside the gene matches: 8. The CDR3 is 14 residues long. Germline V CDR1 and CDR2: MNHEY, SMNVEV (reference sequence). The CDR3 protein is CASRQDRLSEKLFF. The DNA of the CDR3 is TGTGCCAGCAGGCAGGACAGGCTCTCTGAAAAACTGTTTTTT.

The chain's CDR3 is CSARKVPDRNTEAFF. The CDR3 nucleotides read TGCAGTGCTAGAAAGGTGCCGGACAGGAACACTGAAGCTTTCTTT. The V and J genes are TRBV20-1 and TRBJ1-1, with D possibly TRBD1 on 6 matching bases. Germline V gene data show CDR1 as DFQATT and CDR2 as SNEGSKA (reference sequence). The CDR3 has 15 residues. V gave up 2 bases and J gave up 1 base, with 14 bases separating them.

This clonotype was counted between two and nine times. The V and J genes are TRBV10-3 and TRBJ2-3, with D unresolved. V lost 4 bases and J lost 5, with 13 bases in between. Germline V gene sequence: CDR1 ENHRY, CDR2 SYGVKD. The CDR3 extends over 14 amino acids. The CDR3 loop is CAISVQVTEDTQYF. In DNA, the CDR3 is TGTGCCATCAGTGTTCAAGTAACGGAAGATACGCAGTATTTT.

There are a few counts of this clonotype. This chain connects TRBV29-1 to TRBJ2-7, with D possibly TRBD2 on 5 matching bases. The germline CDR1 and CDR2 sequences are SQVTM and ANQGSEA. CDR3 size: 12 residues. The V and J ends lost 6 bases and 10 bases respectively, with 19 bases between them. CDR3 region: CSVTIDLTGQYF. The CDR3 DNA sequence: TGCAGCGTCACCATTGACCTCACGGGACAGTACTTC.

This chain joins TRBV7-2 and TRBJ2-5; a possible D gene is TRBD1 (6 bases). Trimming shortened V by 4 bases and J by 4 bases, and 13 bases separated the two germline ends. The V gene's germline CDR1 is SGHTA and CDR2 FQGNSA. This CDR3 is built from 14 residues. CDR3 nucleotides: TGTGCCAGCAGCTCACAGGGCAGGATAGAGACCCAGTACTTC. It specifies CASSSQGRIETQYF. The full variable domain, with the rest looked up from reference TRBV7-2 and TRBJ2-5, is GAGVSQSPSNKVTEKGKDVELRCDPISGHTALYWYRQSLGQGLEFLIYFQGNSAPDKSGLPSDRFSAERTGGSVSTLTIQRTQQEDSAVYLCASSSQGRIETQYFGPGTRLLVL.